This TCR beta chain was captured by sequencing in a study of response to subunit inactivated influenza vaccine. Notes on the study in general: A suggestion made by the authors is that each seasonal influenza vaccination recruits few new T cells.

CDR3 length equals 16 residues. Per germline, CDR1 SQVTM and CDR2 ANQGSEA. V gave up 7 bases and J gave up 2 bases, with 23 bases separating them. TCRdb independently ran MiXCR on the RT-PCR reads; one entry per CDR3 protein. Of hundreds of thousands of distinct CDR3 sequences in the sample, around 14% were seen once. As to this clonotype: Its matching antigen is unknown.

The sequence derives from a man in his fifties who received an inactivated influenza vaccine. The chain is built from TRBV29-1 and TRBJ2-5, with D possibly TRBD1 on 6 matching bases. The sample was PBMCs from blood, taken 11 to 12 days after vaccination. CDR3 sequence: CSGVLSGTTVQETQYF. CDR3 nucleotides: TGCAGCGGGGTTCTATCAGGGACAACCGTACAAGAGACCCAGTACTTC.